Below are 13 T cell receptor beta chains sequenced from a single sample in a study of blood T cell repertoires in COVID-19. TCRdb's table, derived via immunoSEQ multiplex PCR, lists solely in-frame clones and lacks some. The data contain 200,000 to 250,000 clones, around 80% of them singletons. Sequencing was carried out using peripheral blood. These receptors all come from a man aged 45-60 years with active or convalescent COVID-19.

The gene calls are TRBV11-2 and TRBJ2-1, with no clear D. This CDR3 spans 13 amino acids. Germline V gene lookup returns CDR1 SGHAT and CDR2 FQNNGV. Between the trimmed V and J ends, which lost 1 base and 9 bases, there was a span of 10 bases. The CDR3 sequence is CASSLVARGEQFF. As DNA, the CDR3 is TGTGCCAGCAGCTTAGTCGCAAGAGGTGAGCAGTTCTTC.

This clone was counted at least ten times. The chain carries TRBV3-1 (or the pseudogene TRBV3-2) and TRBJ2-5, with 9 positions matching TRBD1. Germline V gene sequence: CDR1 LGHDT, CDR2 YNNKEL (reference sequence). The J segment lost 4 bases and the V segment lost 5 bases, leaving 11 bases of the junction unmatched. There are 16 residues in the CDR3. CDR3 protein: CASSFYPGQGIETQYF. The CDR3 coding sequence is TGTGCCAGCAGCTTCTACCCGGGACAGGGTATAGAGACCCAGTACTTC.

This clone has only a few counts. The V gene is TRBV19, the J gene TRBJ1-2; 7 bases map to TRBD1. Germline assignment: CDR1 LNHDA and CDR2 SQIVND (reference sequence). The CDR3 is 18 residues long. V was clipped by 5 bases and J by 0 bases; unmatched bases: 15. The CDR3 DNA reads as TGTGCCAGTAGTCTTCGACCGGGACAGCCCCTTACTAACTATGGCTACACCTTC. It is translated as CASSLRPGQPLTNYGYTF.

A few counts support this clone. CDR3 nucleotides: TGTGCCAGCTACGACCCCGCAGGGGGCTATGGCTACACCTTC. Translating gives CASYDPAGGYGYTF. This chain uses TRBV25-1 with TRBJ1-2; 7 nucleotides agree with TRBD1. V was pared by 8 bases and J by 4 bases, with 10 bases of the junction left unmatched. Germline CDR1 and CDR2: MGHDK and SYGVNS. The CDR3 length is 14 residues.

CDR3 protein: CASSFGGAGNTEAFF. CDR3 DNA: TGTGCCAGCAGCTTTGGGGGCGCTGGGAACACTGAAGCTTTCTTT. The chain carries TRBV7-8 and TRBJ1-1; possibly TRBD1 for D (6 bases). V was cut by 3 bases and J by 1 base, with 12 bases left in between. Germline lookup yields CDR1 SGHVS and CDR2 FQNEAQ. The CDR3 has 15 amino acids.

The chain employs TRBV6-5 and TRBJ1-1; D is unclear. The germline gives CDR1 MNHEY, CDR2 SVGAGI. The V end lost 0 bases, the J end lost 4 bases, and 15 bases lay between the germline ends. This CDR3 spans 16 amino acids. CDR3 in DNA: TGTGCCAGCAGTTACTCAAAGGTCCACAGCGGCACTGAAGCTTTCTTT. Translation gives CASSYSKVHSGTEAFF.

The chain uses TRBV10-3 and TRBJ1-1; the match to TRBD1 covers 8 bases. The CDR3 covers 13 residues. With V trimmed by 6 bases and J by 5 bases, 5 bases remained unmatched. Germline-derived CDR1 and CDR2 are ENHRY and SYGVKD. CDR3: CAIRQDRETEAFF. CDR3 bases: TGTGCCATCAGACAGGACAGGGAGACTGAAGCTTTCTTT.

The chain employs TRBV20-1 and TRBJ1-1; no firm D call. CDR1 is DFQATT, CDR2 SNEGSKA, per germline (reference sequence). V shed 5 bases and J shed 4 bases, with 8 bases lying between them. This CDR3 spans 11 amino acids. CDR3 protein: CSAPEGTEAFF. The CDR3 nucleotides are TGCAGTGCTCCAGAGGGCACTGAAGCTTTCTTT.

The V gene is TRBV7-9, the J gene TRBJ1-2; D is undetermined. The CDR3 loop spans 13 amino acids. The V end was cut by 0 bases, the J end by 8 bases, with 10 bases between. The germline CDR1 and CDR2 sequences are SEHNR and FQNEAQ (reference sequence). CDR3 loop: CASSLAPGEGYTF. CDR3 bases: TGTGCCAGCAGCTTAGCGCCCGGGGAGGGCTACACCTTC.

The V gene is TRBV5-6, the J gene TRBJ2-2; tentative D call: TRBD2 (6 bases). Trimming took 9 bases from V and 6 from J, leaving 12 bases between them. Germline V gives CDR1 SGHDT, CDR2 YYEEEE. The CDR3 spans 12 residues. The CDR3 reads CATHSGPGELFF. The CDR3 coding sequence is TGTGCCACGCATAGCGGACCCGGGGAGCTGTTTTTT.

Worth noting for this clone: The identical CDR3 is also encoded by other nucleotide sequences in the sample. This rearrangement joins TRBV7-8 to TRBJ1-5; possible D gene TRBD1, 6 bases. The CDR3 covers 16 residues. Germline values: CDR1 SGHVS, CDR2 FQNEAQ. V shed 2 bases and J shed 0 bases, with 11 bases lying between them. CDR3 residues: CASSLRTVNSNQPQHF. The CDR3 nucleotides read TGTGCCAGCAGCTTAAGGACAGTGAATAGCAATCAGCCCCAGCATTTT.

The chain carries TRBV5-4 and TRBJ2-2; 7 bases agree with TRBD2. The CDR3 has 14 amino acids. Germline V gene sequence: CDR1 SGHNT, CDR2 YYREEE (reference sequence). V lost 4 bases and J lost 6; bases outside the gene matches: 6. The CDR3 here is CASSGGGVPGELFF. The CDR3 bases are TGTGCCAGCAGCGGGGGGGGAGTACCCGGGGAGCTGTTTTTT. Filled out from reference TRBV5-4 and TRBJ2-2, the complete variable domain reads ETGVTQSPTHLIKTRGQQVTLRCSSQSGHNTVSWYQQALGQGPQFIFQYYREEENGRGNFPPRFSGLQFPNYSSELNVNALELDDSALYLCASSGGGVPGELFFGEGSRLTVL.

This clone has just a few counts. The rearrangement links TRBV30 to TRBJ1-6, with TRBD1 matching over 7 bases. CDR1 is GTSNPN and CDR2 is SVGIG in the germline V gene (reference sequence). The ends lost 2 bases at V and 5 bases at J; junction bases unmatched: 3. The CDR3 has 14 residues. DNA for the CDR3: TGTGCCTGGAGTAGGGGACAGAATAATTCACCCCTCCACTTT. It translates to CAWSRGQNNSPLHF.